This entry describes one TCR beta chain. This sample is part of a study of cytomegalovirus exposure and HLA in healthy donors. The germline CDR1 and CDR2 sequences are SNHLY and FYNNEI. The CDR3 is 15 amino acids. V was pared by 4 bases and J by 6 bases, with 8 bases of the junction left unmatched. In the PCR, 60 Vbeta and 13 Jbeta primers were used. How the authors handled the data: There were some 87 million unique TCR beta chains by a later count, and some 12 million of them were shared. The protocol was immunoSEQ multiplex PCR, while the TCRdb copy is restricted to in-frame clones and leaves out a portion. V, J and clone size are taken as reported in that table, and D and trimming were inferred from the DNA itself. The sample has around 170,000 clones, 84% seen once.

This rearrangement joins TRBV2 to TRBJ2-2, with 7 bases aligning to TRBD1. What was sequenced was PBMCs. The clonotype was recovered from a woman between 50 and 59 years old in good health and CMV-seropositive. The CDR3 nucleotides are TGTGCCAGCAGTGTCCGGACAGGCCGGGCCGGGGAGCTGTTTTTT. Its protein product is CASSVRTGRAGELFF.